This T cell receptor beta chain originates from a study of T cell responses to AZD1222 COVID-19 vaccine. For the study at large: Pooling covered second doses at about 4 or about 12 weeks.

The protocol was immunoSEQ multiplex PCR, while the TCRdb copy is restricted to in-frame clones and leaves out a portion. Among some 100,000 clones, roughly 91% were seen once, and the ten largest hold approximately 16%. On this clone: Antigen: not known.

Whole-study findings and limits: Distributed over spike, vaccine-associated CD4 TCRs predominated at 160-218 and 743-854. Of spike-specific TCRs, nearly half reportedly target regions left unmutated in variants. Donors skewed white British and female; clonal diversity was possibly underestimated.

V lost 5 bases and J lost 3, with 17 bases in between. The germline V gene encodes CDR1 MNHEY and CDR2 SVGAGI. CDR3 length: 15 residues. The chain couples TRBV6-5 to TRBJ2-7, with D possibly TRBD1 on 6 matching bases. The source of this sequence is an adult in good health. The source was peripheral blood, collected on day 0 of AZD1222 vaccination. The CDR3: CASSTGQATIYEQYF. The CDR3 coding sequence is TGTGCCAGCAGTACAGGGCAGGCAACCATCTACGAGCAGTACTTC.